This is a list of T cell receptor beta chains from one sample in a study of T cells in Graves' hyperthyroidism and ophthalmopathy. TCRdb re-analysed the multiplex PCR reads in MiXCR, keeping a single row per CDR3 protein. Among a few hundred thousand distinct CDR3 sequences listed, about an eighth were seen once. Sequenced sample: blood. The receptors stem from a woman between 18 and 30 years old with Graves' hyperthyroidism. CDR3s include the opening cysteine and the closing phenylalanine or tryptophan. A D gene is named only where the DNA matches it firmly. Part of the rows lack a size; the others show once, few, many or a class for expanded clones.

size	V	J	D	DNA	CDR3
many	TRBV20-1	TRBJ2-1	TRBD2	TGCAGTGCTACAAGTCCCAGCGGGAGGGGCAATGAGCAGTTCTTC	CSATSPSGRGNEQFF
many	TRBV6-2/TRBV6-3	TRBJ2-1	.	TGTGCCAGCAGTTACGTAGAGGGTGTGTGGTACAATGAGCAGTTCTTC	CASSYVEGVWYNEQFF
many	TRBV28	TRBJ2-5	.	TGTGCCAGCAGTTTGGGCCTCCGCGTCCAAGAGACCCAGTACTTC	CASSLGLRVQETQYF
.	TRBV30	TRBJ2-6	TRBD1	TGTGCCTGGGGCACAGGGGCCGGGGCCAACGTCCTGACTTTC	CAWGTGAGANVLTF
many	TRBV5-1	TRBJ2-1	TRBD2	TGCGCCAGCAGCCCAGATGTAGCGGGAGGCTACAATGAGCAGTTCTTC	CASSPDVAGGYNEQFF
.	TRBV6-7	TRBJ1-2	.	TGTGCCAGCAGTTCGGCCAGGGATCGGGGCTACACCTTC	CASSSARDRGYTF
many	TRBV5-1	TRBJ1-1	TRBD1	TGCGCCAGCAGCTTGAGAGGGACAGTGTTGAACACTGAAGCTTTCTTT	CASSLRGTVLNTEAFF
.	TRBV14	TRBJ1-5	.	TGTGCCAGCAGCCAGGGGGCCGGGGGGGAGCCCCAGCATTTT	CASSQGAGGEPQHF
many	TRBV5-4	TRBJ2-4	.	TGTGCCAGCAGCTTGTCAGGGGCCAAAAACATTCAGTACTTC	CASSLSGAKNIQYF
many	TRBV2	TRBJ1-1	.	TGTGCCAGCAGTGATTTTACATTCTCGAACACTGAAGCTTTCTTT	CASSDFTFSNTEAFF
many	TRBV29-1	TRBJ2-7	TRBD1	TGCAGCGTTGAGTTTCCTCGGGTGCCAGGGGGCGAGTCAGGGGGCTCCTACGAGCAGTACTTC	CSVEFPRVPGGESGGSYEQYF
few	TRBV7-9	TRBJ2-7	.	TGTGCCAGCAGCTTAGATTTGGGGCAGCCATACGAGCAGTACTTC	CASSLDLGQPYEQYF
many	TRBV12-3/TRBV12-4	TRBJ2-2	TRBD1	TGTGCCAGCAGGGTACCGGGACAGGGGGCTACCGGGGAGCTGTTTTTT	CASRVPGQGATGELFF
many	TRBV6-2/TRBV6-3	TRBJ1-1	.	TGTGCCAGCAGTTACGGGGGGGGAGAAGCTTTCTTT	CASSYGGGEAFF
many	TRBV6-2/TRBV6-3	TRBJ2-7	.	TGTGCCAGCAGGGCCGGGACCAGGGGCTACGAGCAGTACTTC	CASRAGTRGYEQYF
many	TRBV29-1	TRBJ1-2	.	TGCAGCGTTGAAGATAGAGGGAACTATGGCTACACCTTC	CSVEDRGNYGYTF
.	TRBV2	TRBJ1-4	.	TGTGCCAGCAGTGAATTCAGACAGAGTCTTAATGAAAAACTGTTTTTT	CASSEFRQSLNEKLFF
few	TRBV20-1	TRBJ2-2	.	TGCAGTGCTAGACATACGAACACCGGGGAGCTGTTTTTT	CSARHTNTGELFF
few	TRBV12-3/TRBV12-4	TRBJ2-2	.	TGTGCCAGCCATTTACGGGTCAACACCGGGGAGCTGTTTTTT	CASHLRVNTGELFF
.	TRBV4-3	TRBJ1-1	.	TGCGCCAGCAGCCCCCAGGGGAGGTTTTCTGAAGCTTTCTTT	CASSPQGRFSEAFF
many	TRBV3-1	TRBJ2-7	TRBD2	TGTGCCAGCGGCCTCACCCTAGCGGGAGAGGACGAGCAGTACTTC	CASGLTLAGEDEQYF
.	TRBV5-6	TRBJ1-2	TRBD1	TGCGCCAGCAGCCAAGATTCCAGGGGGGACTCTGGCTACACCTTC	CASSQDSRGDSGYTF
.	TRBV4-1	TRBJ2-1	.	TGCGCCAGCAGCCAAGTTGCCGGGAGAGGTGGTAATGAGCAGTTCTTC	CASSQVAGRGGNEQFF
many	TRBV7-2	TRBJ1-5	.	TGTGCCAGCAGCTTAGTCTCACAGGGCAATCAGCCCCAGCATTTT	CASSLVSQGNQPQHF
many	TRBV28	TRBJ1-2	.	TGTGCCAGCACAACTACAGGGACCTATGGCTACACCTTC	CASTTTGTYGYTF
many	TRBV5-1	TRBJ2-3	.	TGCGCCAGCAGCCTCGACAGAGTCACAGATACGCAGTATTTT	CASSLDRVTDTQYF
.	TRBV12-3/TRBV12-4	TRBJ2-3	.	TGTGCCAGCAGTTTTGTTCCTCCCGGGGATACGCAGTATTTT	CASSFVPPGDTQYF
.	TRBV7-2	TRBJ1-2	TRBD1	TGTGCCAGCAGCCCGTCGGACAGGGGGAGCTATGGCTACACCTTC	CASSPSDRGSYGYTF
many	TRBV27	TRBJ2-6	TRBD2	TGTGCCAGCAGTTTCGCTAGCGGGATAGATGGGGCCAACGTCCTGACTTTC	CASSFASGIDGANVLTF
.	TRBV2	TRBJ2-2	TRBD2	TGTGCCAGCACCCCAAAAGGGAGGGGCACCGGGGAGCTGTTTTTT	CASTPKGRGTGELFF
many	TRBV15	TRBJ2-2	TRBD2	TGTGCCACCAGCAGAGATGAAGGGCGGGAGGGCGGCGGGGAGCTGTTTTTT	CATSRDEGREGGGELFF
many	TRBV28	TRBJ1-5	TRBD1	TGTGCCAGCAGTTCACTGGACAGGGGATATCGTAGCAATCAGCCCCAGCATTTT	CASSSLDRGYRSNQPQHF
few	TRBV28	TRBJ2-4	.	TGTGCCAGCATGTCTACCACCGCCAAAAACATTCAGTACTTC	CASMSTTAKNIQYF
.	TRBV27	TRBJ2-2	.	TGTGCCAGCAGTTTATTCGAGGATTCGGGGGCGACCGGGGAGCTGTTTTTT	CASSLFEDSGATGELFF
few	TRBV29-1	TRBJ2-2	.	TGCAGCGTTGAGGACCGGGAGCTGTTTTTT	CSVEDRELFF
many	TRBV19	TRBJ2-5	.	TGTGCCAGTAGTAATGAGGGGATGAAGACCCAGTACTTC	CASSNEGMKTQYF
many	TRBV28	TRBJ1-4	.	TGTGCCAGCAGTCAGGCCGGGGTTGAAAAACTGTTTTTT	CASSQAGVEKLFF
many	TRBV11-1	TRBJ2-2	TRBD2	TGTGCCAGCAGCGGGACTAGCGGGAGCCTCAGAGCCGGGGAGCTGTTTTTT	CASSGTSGSLRAGELFF
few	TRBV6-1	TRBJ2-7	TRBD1	TGTGCCAGCAGTTATACAGGGGGCCTCTCCTACGAGCAGTACTTC	CASSYTGGLSYEQYF
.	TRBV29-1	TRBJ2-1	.	TGCAGCGTTGGGCCTCGCTCCTACGATGAGCAGTTCTTC	CSVGPRSYDEQFF
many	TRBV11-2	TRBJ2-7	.	TGTGCCAGCAGCTTCGTAACGTACGAGCAGTACTTC	CASSFVTYEQYF
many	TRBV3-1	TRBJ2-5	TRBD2	TGTGCCAGCAGCCAATACTCGGGACTAGCGGTGTCGGGAGAGACCCAGTACTTC	CASSQYSGLAVSGETQYF
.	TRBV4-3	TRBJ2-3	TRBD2	TGCGCCAGCAGCCAAGATGTGGCGGGAGGACGGACAGATACGCAGTATTTT	CASSQDVAGGRTDTQYF
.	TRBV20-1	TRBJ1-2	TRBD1	TGCAGTGCGGTAGGGACAGGTCCATACTATGGCTACACCTTC	CSAVGTGPYYGYTF
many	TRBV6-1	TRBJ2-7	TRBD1	TGTGCCAGCTTTCGGGACAGGGGTTTAAGCGAGCAGTACTTC	CASFRDRGLSEQYF
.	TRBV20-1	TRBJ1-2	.	TGCAATGCTAGGCCCAAGAGTGGCTACACCTTC	CNARPKSGYTF
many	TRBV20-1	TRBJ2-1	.	TGCAGTGCTACATCGGGAGTAGCCCCCAATGAGCAGTTCTTC	CSATSGVAPNEQFF
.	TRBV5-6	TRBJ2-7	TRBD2	TGTGCCAGCAGCCTCGGGAGGGTTTTCTACGAGCAGTACTTC	CASSLGRVFYEQYF
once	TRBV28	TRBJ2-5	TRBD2	TGTGCCAGCAGTTTAACTAGCGGGGCAATGAGGGAGGCCCAGTACTTC	CASSLTSGAMREAQYF
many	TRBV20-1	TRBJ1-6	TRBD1	TGCAGTGCCTCTCCGGGACAGGGGATTTCACCCCTCCACTTT	CSASPGQGISPLHF
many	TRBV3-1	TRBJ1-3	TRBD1	TGTGCCAGCAGCCAAGTGGGACAGGGGGCATCAAACACCATATATTTT	CASSQVGQGASNTIYF
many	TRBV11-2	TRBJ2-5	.	TGTGCCAGCAGCTTAGAACACGCGTTAAGGGAGACCCAGTACTTC	CASSLEHALRETQYF
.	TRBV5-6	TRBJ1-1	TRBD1	TGTGCCAGCAGCTTCTTGGACAGGGAAGCTTTCTTT	CASSFLDREAFF
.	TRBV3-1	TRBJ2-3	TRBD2	TGTGCCAGCAGCCTAGGGCTAGCGGGAGACATGGATACGCAGTATTTT	CASSLGLAGDMDTQYF
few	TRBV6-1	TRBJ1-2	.	TGTGCCAGCAGCTGGAGATATGGCTACACCTTC	CASSWRYGYTF
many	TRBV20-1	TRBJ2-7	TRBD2	TGCAGTGCTAGCCAACTAGCGCTTCGCTCCTACGAGCAGTACTTC	CSASQLALRSYEQYF
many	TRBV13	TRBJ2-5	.	TGTGCCAGCAGCCCAGCAGGTTCCCGGGGGGAGACCCAGTACTTC	CASSPAGSRGETQYF
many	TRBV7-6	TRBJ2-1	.	TGTGCCAGCAGCTTAGAGGTGCGGGAAGCGAAGTTCTTC	CASSLEVREAKFF
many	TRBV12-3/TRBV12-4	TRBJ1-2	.	TGTGCCAGCAGTTTTCGCGGAGACTATGGCTACACCTTC	CASSFRGDYGYTF